Listed below are T cell receptor beta chains from one sample, sequenced in a study of STAT5B mutations in CD4+ large granular lymphocyte leukemia. Assay used: immunoSEQ multiplex PCR; TCRdb lists only in-frame clones, some missing. The data contain some 130 clones, 50% to 70% of them singletons. Specimen: PBMCs. Every receptor here comes from a man in his 70s with CD4+ T-cell large granular lymphocyte leukemia. Each CDR3 is given with its conserved first and last residue. The D gene is left open where the match is weak. Clone size appears in some rows only: once, few, many, or a class for an expanded clone.

d_gene	v_gene	abundance	j_gene	CDR3nt	CDR3aa
NA	TRBV6-1	NA	TRBJ2-3	TGTGCCTCTGGAGATGGGGACGCAGATACGCAGTATTTT	CASGDGDADTQYF
TRBD2	TRBV19	large	TRBJ2-3	TGTGCCAGTAGTCGGGGGGAGGGCGCAGATACGCAGTATTTT	CASSRGEGADTQYF
NA	TRBV29-1	NA	TRBJ1-4	TGCAGCGTCGATGACAGATTAAATGAAAAACTGTTTTTT	CSVDDRLNEKLFF
NA	TRBV28	NA	TRBJ2-1	TGTGCCAGCAGTTTAGTATCGAGGTACAATGAGCAGTTCTTC	CASSLVSRYNEQFF
NA	TRBV4-3	NA	TRBJ1-4	TGCGCCAGCAGCCAAGGTCCCAGAGAAAAACTGTTTTTT	CASSQGPREKLFF
NA	TRBV5-1	NA	TRBJ1-1	TGCGCCAGCAGCATGGACTTGAACACTGAAGCTTTCTTT	CASSMDLNTEAFF
NA	TRBV10-3	NA	TRBJ2-3	TGTGCCATCAGTGGGGGCGTAGCTAGCACAGATACGCAGTATTTT	CAISGGVASTDTQYF
NA	TRBV18	NA	TRBJ2-6	TGTGCCAGCTCACTAGGTTATTTACAAAGTCGGGCCAACGTCCTGACTTTC	CASSLGYLQSRANVLTF